This TCR beta chain was sequenced for a study of shared clonotypes between healthy human individuals. Overall study results and limits: Relative to their counterparts shared across all four donors, non-shared clonotypes exhibited diminished generation probabilities.

On this clone: Antigen: not known.

The protocol was immunoSEQ multiplex PCR, while the TCRdb copy is restricted to in-frame clones and leaves out a portion. Among around 700,000 clones listed, 60% to 80% were seen once. The germline gives CDR1 SGHRS, CDR2 YFSETQ. This CDR3 has 15 amino acids. Trimming removed 2 bases at V and 6 bases at J, with 15 bases between. The source material was memory CD4+ T cells sorted from blood. Subset given: CD45RA-negative fraction. V and J are TRBV5-1 and TRBJ2-1; D possibly matches TRBD1 or TRBD2 (5 bases each). This sequence was found in a woman between 25 and 40 years old in good health. The CDR3 here is CASSFSGSGRNEQFF. Written as DNA, the CDR3 is TGCGCCAGCAGCTTTTCAGGTTCGGGGCGCAATGAGCAGTTCTTC.